The 32 T cell receptor beta chains presented below share a single source sample, sequenced in a study of T cell repertoires in cytomegalovirus infection. TCRdb reanalysed the reads using MiXCR and keeps one entry per CDR3 protein. This sample has under 95,000 distinct CDR3 sequences, with about half found just once. These receptors have no known antigen. This sample comprised CD8+ T cells from cultured PBMCs, obtained from culture after CMV antigen stimulation. The receptors come from a human donor in good health (CMV status not recorded). Some clones in this sample may be carry-over from other donors' samples.

This sequence joins TRBV6-5 and TRBJ2-5; the match to TRBD2 covers 7 bases. Germline V gene sequence: CDR1 MNHEY, CDR2 SVGAGI. The CDR3 totals 14 residues. The trim removed 5 bases at V and 6 bases at J, leaving 9 bases unmatched. CDR3 sequence (DNA): TGTGCCAGCAGTGACGGACTAGGCGGAAAGACCCAGTACTTC. Its translation: CASSDGLGGKTQYF.

This chain joins TRBV23-1 and TRBJ2-3, with 12 nucleotides matching TRBD2. TRBV23-1 is recorded as an ORF, its role being uncertain. The CDR3 is 16 residues long. V was clipped by 8 bases and J by 4 bases; unmatched bases: 10. CDR3: CASFHSSGGAADTQYF. The CDR3 DNA is TGCGCCAGCTTCCACTCTAGCGGGGGGGCGGCAGATACGCAGTATTTT.

This clonotype was found a few times. The chain links TRBV12-3 or TRBV12-4 to TRBJ2-1, with D perhaps assigned TRBD1 or TRBD2 (5 bases each). V was cut by 7 bases and J by 5 bases, with 18 bases left in between. This CDR3 comprises 15 residues. The CDR3 sequence is CASTLRGTGDNEQFF. The CDR3 nucleotides read TGTGCCAGCACCCTGCGAGGGACCGGGGACAATGAGCAGTTCTTC.

The J gene is TRBJ2-3, the V gene TRBV4-1; TRBD2 agrees at 9 bases. The junction had 3 bases not matched to a gene; V was cut back by 1 base and J by 4 bases. CDR1 is MGHRA and CDR2 is YSYEKL in the germline V gene. The CDR3 sequence is 15 residues long. CDR3 region: CASSQGREGPDTQYF. CDR3 nucleotides: TGCGCCAGCAGCCAAGGGCGGGAGGGCCCAGATACGCAGTATTTT.

V usage is TRBV7-9 and J usage is TRBJ2-7, with a weak D call TRBD2 (5 bases). Germline V gives CDR1 SEHNR, CDR2 FQNEAQ (reference sequence). The CDR3 length is 17 residues. V was pared by 1 base and J by 1 base, with 17 bases between. The DNA of the CDR3 is TGTGCCAGCAGCTTAGTTCGGGAAGAATTCACTTCCTACGAGCAGTACTTC. As protein: CASSLVREEFTSYEQYF. Full variable domain (rest looked up from reference TRBV7-9 and TRBJ2-7): DTGVSQNPRHKITKRGQNVTFRCDPISEHNRLYWYRQTLGQGPEFLTYFQNEAQLEKSRLLSDRFSAERPKGSFSTLEIQRTEQGDSAMYLCASSLVREEFTSYEQYFGPGTRLTVT.

The chain employs TRBV7-9 and TRBJ1-1, with no clear D. Germline lookup yields CDR1 SEHNR and CDR2 FQNEAQ (reference sequence). The CDR3 has 13 residues. Between the trimmed V and J ends, which lost 0 bases and 9 bases, there was a span of 11 bases. CDR3 sequence (DNA): TGTGCCAGCAGCTTAGCGTACCAGCGGAAAGCTTTCTTT. It encodes CASSLAYQRKAFF.

This clonotype was detected a few times. The chain links TRBV11-2 to TRBJ1-2; TRBD1 matches at 8 bases. Germline lookup yields CDR1 SGHAT and CDR2 FQNNGV. V trimming: 3 bases; J trimming: 2 bases; junction bases outside the gene matches: 8. The CDR3 runs 16 residues. This chain's CDR3 is CASSFVEGQANYGYTF. The DNA for the CDR3 is TGTGCCAGCAGCTTCGTCGAGGGACAGGCGAACTATGGCTACACCTTC.

The V and J genes are TRBV5-4 and TRBJ2-1, with D perhaps TRBD2 (6 bases). CDR1 and CDR2 from the germline V gene are SGHNT and YYREEE (reference sequence). This CDR3 has 16 residues. Between the trimmed V and J ends, which lost 2 bases and 4 bases, there was a span of 16 bases. In nucleotides, the CDR3 is TGTGCCAGCAGCTTCTGGTTGGGGAGGATATACAATGAGCAGTTCTTC. It translates to CASSFWLGRIYNEQFF.

The sample holds a few counts of this clonotype. This chain links TRBV2 with TRBJ2-5, with D tentatively TRBD1 or TRBD2 (6 bases each). CDR1 and CDR2 (germline): SNHLY, FYNNEI. Trimming removed 6 bases from V and 5 bases from J, with 13 bases in between. The CDR3 is 13 amino acids. CDR3 DNA sequence: TGTGCCAGCAGCTCCAGGAGGGGGGAGACCCAGTACTTC. It translates to CASSSRRGETQYF.

In its sample, this clonotype was seen a few times. The chain employs TRBV7-6 and TRBJ2-7; D gene unclear. With 5 bases removed from V and 0 bases from J, the gap between germline ends came to 11 bases. The length of the CDR3 is 14 residues. Germline V gene sequence: CDR1 SGHVS, CDR2 FNYEAQ. This CDR3 is CASSPRSSSYEQYF. In DNA, the CDR3 is TGTGCCAGCAGCCCTCGGTCCAGCTCCTACGAGCAGTACTTC. Filled out from reference TRBV7-6 and TRBJ2-7, the complete variable domain reads GAGVSQSPRYKVTKRGQDVALRCDPISGHVSLYWYRQALGQGPEFLTYFNYEAQQDKSGLPNDRFSAERPEGSISTLTIQRTEQRDSAMYRCASSPRSSSYEQYFGPGTRLTVT.

This clonotype was picked up a small number of times. V usage is TRBV6-6 and J usage is TRBJ1-1, with D tentatively TRBD1 (5 bases). The CDR3 is 13 amino acids. Trimming pared 8 bases from V and 5 bases from J, leaving 15 bases between. CDR1 and CDR2 (germline): MNHNY, SVGAGI (reference sequence). This CDR3 reads CASGETQGTEAFF. CDR3 DNA: TGTGCCAGCGGCGAGACCCAGGGAACTGAAGCTTTCTTT.

The genes are TRBV7-3 and TRBJ2-1, with 8 bases matching TRBD2. Germline loops: CDR1 SGHTA, CDR2 FQGTGA. V shed 1 base and J 6 bases; nucleotides not matched to a gene: 5. This CDR3 contains 15 residues. The CDR3 is CASSLNSGALNEQFF. The CDR3 nucleotides read TGTGCCAGCAGCTTAAATAGCGGGGCCCTCAATGAGCAGTTCTTC.

V usage is TRBV19 and J usage is TRBJ1-2; 9 bases map to TRBD1. Germline loops: CDR1 LNHDA, CDR2 SQIVND (reference sequence). This CDR3 comprises 13 residues. V trimming: 11 bases; J trimming: 6 bases; junction bases outside the gene matches: 10. The CDR3: CAGRSTGGDGYTF. The CDR3 DNA follows: TGTGCCGGGAGATCGACAGGGGGAGATGGCTACACCTTC.

V is TRBV29-1 and J is TRBJ2-7; 11 bases align to TRBD1. The CDR3 is 13 amino acids. The V and J ends lost 3 bases and 6 bases, in that order; junction bases with no gene match: 4. From germline, CDR1 is SQVTM and CDR2 ANQGSEA. The CDR3 loop reads CSVDQDRGREQYF. In DNA form, the CDR3 reads TGCAGCGTTGATCAGGACAGGGGGCGCGAGCAGTACTTC.

The chain is built from TRBV6-6 and TRBJ2-5; the D is unclear. Trimming removed 5 bases from V and 5 bases from J, with 15 bases in between. Germline values: CDR1 MNHNY, CDR2 SVGAGI (reference sequence). The CDR3 contains 14 residues. The CDR3 protein is CASSPPGRSETQYF. For the CDR3, the DNA is TGTGCCAGCAGTCCCCCGGGCAGGTCGGAGACCCAGTACTTC.

This clonotype has only a few counts. The junction differs from germline at one of its ends, possibly a read error. The V and J genes are TRBV28 and TRBJ1-1; D not resolved. The CDR3 is 15 amino acids. Germline-derived CDR1 and CDR2 are MDHEN and SYDVKM. The CDR3: CASRFKGQGRAEAFF. The CDR3 nucleotides are TGTGCCAGCCGTTTTAAGGGCCAAGGGCGCGCTGAAGCTTTCTTT.

The chain is built from TRBV30 and TRBJ2-1, with 7 bases fitting TRBD2. The V and J ends lost 3 bases and 9 bases, in that order; junction bases with no gene match: 14. Germline V gives CDR1 GTSNPN, CDR2 SVGIG (reference sequence). The CDR3 extends over 15 amino acids. CDR3 sequence reads: CAWSYRLARLGEQFF. The DNA of the CDR3 is TGTGCCTGGAGCTACCGACTAGCCCGCTTGGGTGAGCAGTTCTTC.

The rearrangement uses TRBV7-3 and TRBJ2-1; 10 bases fit TRBD1. The V segment lost 0 bases and the J segment 8 bases; nucleotides outside the gene matches: 4. Germline V lookup: CDR1 SGHTA, CDR2 FQGTGA. The CDR3 runs 15 residues. The CDR3 spells CASSLTGTGDHEQFF. In nucleotides, the CDR3 is TGTGCCAGCAGCTTAACGGGGACAGGGGATCATGAGCAGTTCTTC.

This rearrangement joins TRBV25-1 to TRBJ2-7; no clear D. Germline CDR1 and CDR2: MGHDK and SYGVNS. There are 12 residues in the CDR3. The ends were cut back, 3 bases at V and 0 bases at J, with 3 bases in the middle. CDR3 loop: CASSDTSYEQYF. The DNA of the CDR3 is TGTGCCAGCAGTGACACCTCCTACGAGCAGTACTTC.

Regarding this clonotype: One end of the junction is discordant with germline, which a read error may explain. The rearrangement links TRBV28 to TRBJ1-1; 7 positions match TRBD1. Germline V gene lookup returns CDR1 MDHEN and CDR2 SYDVKM. The CDR3 runs 14 residues. CDR3 bases: TGTACCAGCAGTTCCTCCAGGGGGAATACTGAAGCTTTCTTT. Protein: CTSSSSRGNTEAFF. Looking up the rest from reference TRBV28 and TRBJ1-1 gives the full variable domain: DVKVTQSSRYLVKRTGEKVFLECVQDMDHENMFWYRQDPGLGLRLIYFSYDVKMKEKGDIPEGYSVSREKKERFSLILESASTNQTSMYLCTSSSSRGNTEAFFGQGTRLTVV.

The rearrangement links TRBV11-2 to TRBJ2-3; D is perhaps TRBD2 (5 bases). CDR1 and CDR2 from the germline V gene are SGHAT and FQNNGV. V was shortened by 3 bases and J by 0 bases, with 10 bases between the two germline ends. CDR3 length: 15 amino acids. The CDR3, as DNA: TGTGCCAGCAGCTTCTTACCGGGGAGCACAGATACGCAGTATTTT. Translated, it gives CASSFLPGSTDTQYF.

This chain connects TRBV20-1 to TRBJ1-1; D might be TRBD1 (6 bases). The CDR3 extends over 13 amino acids. Germline loops: CDR1 DFQATT, CDR2 SNEGSKA (reference sequence). V was pared by 0 bases and J by 7 bases, with 12 bases between. CDR3 amino acids: CSARDPQGGEAFF. In DNA form, the CDR3 reads TGCAGTGCTAGAGATCCACAGGGTGGTGAAGCTTTCTTT.

V is TRBV7-6 and J is TRBJ2-7; 8 bases are a match to TRBD2. Germline loops: CDR1 SGHVS, CDR2 FNYEAQ. The V gene end was trimmed by 6 bases and the J gene end by 5 bases; junction bases not matched to a gene: 12. CDR3 length: 15 residues. CDR3 nucleotides: TGTGCCAGCAGTTCCCGTAGCGGGATAGTCAACGAGCAGTACTTC. Translation: CASSSRSGIVNEQYF.

The rearrangement joins TRBV5-1 to TRBJ2-3; 8 bases match TRBD2. J lost 6 bases, V lost 4 bases, and 10 bases had no gene match. There are 15 residues in the CDR3. Germline V gene data show CDR1 as SGHRS and CDR2 as YFSETQ. In DNA, the CDR3 is TGCGCCAGCAGCCGGGAGGGGACACCTCGCGATACGCAGTATTTT. Its protein product is CASSREGTPRDTQYF.

The V call is TRBV15, the J call TRBJ2-3; 11 positions agree with TRBD2. CDR1 is LNHNV, CDR2 YYDKDF, per germline (reference sequence). This CDR3 spans 19 amino acids. V was clipped by 4 bases and J by 1 base; unmatched bases: 13. The CDR3, as DNA: TGTGCCACCAGCAACATAGCGGGAGGGCCCAAAGAGGGCACAGATACGCAGTATTTT. Residues: CATSNIAGGPKEGTDTQYF.

There are a few counts of this clonotype. The V gene is TRBV7-6, the J gene TRBJ2-7; D uncertain. The germline V gene has CDR1 SGHVS and CDR2 FNYEAQ. The CDR3 runs to 12 residues. V was trimmed by 4 bases and J by 5 bases, leaving 9 bases between them. The CDR3 loop is CASSSAEDEQYF. For the CDR3, the DNA is TGTGCCAGCAGCTCCGCCGAGGACGAGCAGTACTTC. Full variable domain (rest looked up from reference TRBV7-6 and TRBJ2-7): GAGVSQSPRYKVTKRGQDVALRCDPISGHVSLYWYRQALGQGPEFLTYFNYEAQQDKSGLPNDRFSAERPEGSISTLTIQRTEQRDSAMYRCASSSAEDEQYFGPGTRLTVT.

The chain carries TRBV7-3 and TRBJ2-6, with 7 bases identical to TRBD1. V dropped 4 bases and J dropped 4; count of bases not matched to a gene: 4. CDR1 is SGHTA, CDR2 FQGTGA, per germline. The CDR3 covers 15 residues. The CDR3 coding sequence is TGTGCCAGCAGCTCTACAGGGGCCGGGGCCAACGTCCTGACTTTC. Translating it yields CASSSTGAGANVLTF.

A few counts support this clonotype. The rearrangement links TRBV4-1 to TRBJ2-7, with 8 bases lining up with TRBD1. Germline lookup yields CDR1 MGHRA and CDR2 YSYEKL. V lost 2 bases and J lost 4; bases outside the gene matches: 4. This CDR3 has 14 residues. CDR3 DNA sequence: TGCGCCAGCAGCCAACGGACAGGGCGGTACGAGCAGTACTTC. Translated, it gives CASSQRTGRYEQYF.

This clonotype was recorded a few times. The V and J genes are TRBV5-4 and TRBJ1-1; possibly TRBD1 for D (5 bases). V was clipped by 0 bases and J by 0 bases, with 12 bases between them. Per the germline V gene, CDR1 is SGHNT and CDR2 is YYREEE (reference sequence). This CDR3 is built from 16 residues. In nucleotides, the CDR3 is TGTGCCAGCAGCTTGGTTGGGGGGTCGATGAACACTGAAGCTTTCTTT. As protein: CASSLVGGSMNTEAFF.

This chain joins TRBV24-1 and TRBJ2-1; tentative D call: TRBD1 (6 bases). V was shortened by 3 bases and J by 3 bases, with 8 bases between the two germline ends. Germline CDR1 KGHDR, CDR2 SFDVKD. The CDR3 contains 14 residues. CDR3 in amino acids: CATSDGTIYNEQFF. CDR3 coding DNA: TGTGCCACCAGTGATGGGACAATCTACAATGAGCAGTTCTTC.

This clonotype occurred a few times. The chain carries TRBV11-2 and TRBJ2-1; 10 bases match TRBD2. V shed 2 bases, J shed 6 bases, and the junction held 10 bases outside the gene matches. The CDR3 sequence is 17 residues long. Per the germline V gene, CDR1 is SGHAT and CDR2 is FQNNGV. The CDR3 region is CASSLIPTSGIFNEQFF. The DNA of the CDR3 is TGTGCCAGCAGCTTAATCCCTACTAGCGGGATCTTCAATGAGCAGTTCTTC.

The V call is TRBV15, the J call TRBJ2-7; 7 bases are shared with TRBD1. This CDR3 is built from 16 residues. V shed 5 bases, J shed 3 bases, and the junction held 13 bases outside the gene matches. The V gene's germline CDR1 is LNHNV and CDR2 YYDKDF (reference sequence). CDR3 nucleotides: TGTGCCACCAGCCCTCAACCGGACAGGACCTACTACGAGCAGTACTTC. Translated, it gives CATSPQPDRTYYEQYF.